A selection of T cell receptor beta chains follows, all from one sample in a study of blood T cell repertoires in COVID-19. Profiled with immunoSEQ multiplex PCR; TCRdb holds only in-frame clones, not every one. The repertoire includes roughly 200,000 clones, around 77% of them detected once, and 6.5% sits in the top ten. Sequenced sample: peripheral blood. All receptors come from a man aged 70-80 years with active or convalescent COVID-19. Both conserved end residues are part of each CDR3. D genes are given only for firm matches. Clone size appears in some rows only: once, few, many, or a class for an expanded clone.

CDR3 protein: CASMSTGVGNQPQHF; CDR3 DNA: TGTGCCAGCATGTCGACAGGGGTGGGGAATCAGCCCCAGCATTTT; V gene: TRBV2; D gene: TRBD1; clone size: once; J gene: TRBJ1-5
CDR3 protein: CASSYDRSGSIYEQYF; CDR3 DNA: TGTGCCAGCAGTTATGATCGTAGCGGGAGTATATACGAGCAGTACTTC; V gene: TRBV6-6; D gene: TRBD2; clone size: NA; J gene: TRBJ2-7
CDR3 protein: CASSLVAGGGNEQFF; CDR3 DNA: TGTGCCAGCAGCTTAGTGGCGGGAGGAGGTAATGAGCAGTTCTTC; V gene: TRBV7-2; D gene: TRBD2; clone size: NA; J gene: TRBJ2-1
CDR3 protein: CAWSVRNEQFF; CDR3 DNA: TGTGCCTGGAGTGTCCGCAATGAGCAGTTCTTC; V gene: TRBV30; D gene: NA; clone size: NA; J gene: TRBJ2-1
CDR3 protein: CAWKLAGGTDTQYF; CDR3 DNA: TGTGCCTGGAAACTAGCGGGGGGGACAGATACGCAGTATTTT; V gene: TRBV30; D gene: TRBD2; clone size: NA; J gene: TRBJ2-3
CDR3 protein: CASSQPDRAGDTQYF; CDR3 DNA: TGCGCCAGCAGCCAACCGGACAGGGCGGGGGATACGCAGTATTTT; V gene: TRBV5-1; D gene: TRBD1; clone size: NA; J gene: TRBJ2-3
CDR3 protein: CASSPGAGGEQYF; CDR3 DNA: TGCGCCAGCAGCCCCGGAGCAGGGGGTGAGCAGTACTTC; V gene: TRBV4-1; D gene: TRBD1; clone size: few; J gene: TRBJ2-7
CDR3 protein: CASSKTGSYEQYF; CDR3 DNA: TGTGCCAGCAGTAAGACAGGTTCCTACGAGCAGTACTTC; V gene: TRBV6-2/TRBV6-3; D gene: NA; clone size: NA; J gene: TRBJ2-7
CDR3 protein: CASSLQQGQGANEQYF; CDR3 DNA: TGTGCCAGCTCACTACAGCAGGGACAGGGGGCTAACGAGCAGTACTTC; V gene: TRBV18; D gene: TRBD1; clone size: NA; J gene: TRBJ2-7
CDR3 protein: CAWTPGLVRETEKLFF; CDR3 DNA: TGTGCCTGGACACCAGGCCTGGTCCGGGAGACTGAAAAACTGTTTTTT; V gene: TRBV30; D gene: NA; clone size: NA; J gene: TRBJ1-4
CDR3 protein: CASSPPGGVAGEETQYF; CDR3 DNA: TGTGCCAGCAGCCCTCCTGGGGGGGTAGCGGGGGAGGAGACCCAGTACTTC; V gene: TRBV3-1/TRBV3-2; D gene: TRBD2; clone size: NA; J gene: TRBJ2-5
CDR3 protein: CASSRRGGAGNTIYF; CDR3 DNA: TGTGCCAGCAGCCGGAGAGGGGGCGCCGGAAACACCATATATTTT; V gene: TRBV7-9; D gene: TRBD1; clone size: NA; J gene: TRBJ1-3
CDR3 protein: CASSLSGSSGELFF; CDR3 DNA: TGTGCCAGCAGCTTAAGCGGGAGTTCCGGGGAGCTGTTTTTT; V gene: TRBV7-3; D gene: TRBD2; clone size: NA; J gene: TRBJ2-2
CDR3 protein: CASSLENTYNEQFF; CDR3 DNA: TGTGCCAGCAGCTTGGAAAATACCTACAATGAGCAGTTCTTC; V gene: TRBV5-4; D gene: NA; clone size: NA; J gene: TRBJ2-1
CDR3 protein: CASSPQSAREKLFF; CDR3 DNA: TGTGCCAGCAGCCCTCAGTCGGCGCGGGAAAAACTGTTTTTT; V gene: TRBV7-9; D gene: NA; clone size: NA; J gene: TRBJ1-4
CDR3 protein: CASSVGGGSPDTQYF; CDR3 DNA: TGTGCCAGCAGTGTTGGGGGCGGGAGTCCAGATACGCAGTATTTT; V gene: TRBV6-4; D gene: NA; clone size: NA; J gene: TRBJ2-3
CDR3 protein: CASSGQGREQFF; CDR3 DNA: TGTGCCAGCTCGGGACAGGGGAGGGAGCAGTTCTTC; V gene: TRBV12-3/TRBV12-4; D gene: TRBD1; clone size: few; J gene: TRBJ2-1
CDR3 protein: CASSQGLAGYNEQFF; CDR3 DNA: TGCGCCAGCAGCCAAGGACTAGCGGGGTACAATGAGCAGTTCTTC; V gene: TRBV4-1; D gene: TRBD2; clone size: NA; J gene: TRBJ2-1
CDR3 protein: CASSLAGYLEQYF; CDR3 DNA: TGTGCCAGCAGCTTAGCGGGCTATCTTGAGCAGTACTTC; V gene: TRBV7-9; D gene: NA; clone size: once; J gene: TRBJ2-7
CDR3 protein: CASSPRTGVGYTF; CDR3 DNA: TGTGCCAGCAGTCCTCGGACAGGGGTCGGCTACACCTTC; V gene: TRBV6-5; D gene: TRBD1; clone size: few; J gene: TRBJ1-2
CDR3 protein: CSGRGQGASGELFF; CDR3 DNA: TGCAGCGGACGCGGACAGGGGGCGTCAGGGGAGCTGTTTTTT; V gene: TRBV29-1; D gene: TRBD1; clone size: NA; J gene: TRBJ2-2
CDR3 protein: CASSAQGISTDTQYF; CDR3 DNA: TGTGCCAGCAGCGCGCAGGGCATAAGCACAGATACGCAGTATTTT; V gene: TRBV9; D gene: NA; clone size: NA; J gene: TRBJ2-3
CDR3 protein: CASSVDFAGELFF; CDR3 DNA: TGTGCCAGCAGCGTAGATTTCGCCGGGGAGCTGTTTTTT; V gene: TRBV9; D gene: NA; clone size: NA; J gene: TRBJ2-2
CDR3 protein: CASSILSEKLFF; CDR3 DNA: TGTGCCAGTAGTATACTTTCTGAAAAACTGTTTTTT; V gene: TRBV19; D gene: NA; clone size: NA; J gene: TRBJ1-4
CDR3 protein: CASTANPGNSPLHF; CDR3 DNA: TGTGCCAGCACCGCAAATCCGGGGAATTCACCCCTCCACTTT; V gene: TRBV6-4; D gene: NA; clone size: NA; J gene: TRBJ1-6
CDR3 protein: CASSRGFGGRRSQPQHF; CDR3 DNA: TGTGCCAGCAGCAGAGGTTTCGGGGGGCGGCGGAGTCAGCCCCAGCATTTT; V gene: TRBV21-1; D gene: NA; clone size: NA; J gene: TRBJ1-5
CDR3 protein: CASSSGGDGTDTQYF; CDR3 DNA: TGTGCCAGCAGCTCGGGGGGAGATGGCACAGATACGCAGTATTTT; V gene: TRBV11-3; D gene: TRBD2; clone size: many; J gene: TRBJ2-3
CDR3 protein: CASSLESPHNEQFF; CDR3 DNA: TGTGCCAGCAGCTTAGAGAGCCCTCACAATGAGCAGTTCTTC; V gene: TRBV11-2; D gene: NA; clone size: NA; J gene: TRBJ2-1
CDR3 protein: CATSRAGNEKLFF; CDR3 DNA: TGTGCCACCAGCAGAGCCGGTAATGAAAAACTGTTTTTT; V gene: TRBV15; D gene: NA; clone size: NA; J gene: TRBJ1-4
CDR3 protein: CASGSIRQTTNYGYTF; CDR3 DNA: TGTGCCAGCGGCTCAATTCGACAGACCACTAACTATGGCTACACCTTC; V gene: TRBV27; D gene: NA; clone size: NA; J gene: TRBJ1-2
CDR3 protein: CASSLTYGSGNTIYF; CDR3 DNA: TGTGCCAGCAGCCTAACCTACGGCTCTGGAAACACCATATATTTT; V gene: TRBV7-8; D gene: NA; clone size: few; J gene: TRBJ1-3
CDR3 protein: CASSLFNGGNTEAFF; CDR3 DNA: TGTGCCAGCAGCTTGTTTAACGGGGGGAACACTGAAGCTTTCTTT; V gene: TRBV5-4; D gene: NA; clone size: NA; J gene: TRBJ1-1
CDR3 protein: CASMEQGASTEAFF; CDR3 DNA: TGTGCCAGCATGGAACAGGGGGCGAGCACTGAAGCTTTCTTT; V gene: TRBV25-1; D gene: TRBD1; clone size: NA; J gene: TRBJ1-1
CDR3 protein: CASSSPAGTGSSGANVLTF; CDR3 DNA: TGTGCCAGCAGCTCACCCGCCGGGACAGGGAGCTCTGGGGCCAACGTCCTGACTTTC; V gene: TRBV11-3; D gene: TRBD1; clone size: NA; J gene: TRBJ2-6
CDR3 protein: CSASRADSEQYF; CDR3 DNA: TGCAGTGCTAGTCGGGCGGACTCCGAGCAGTACTTC; V gene: TRBV20-1; D gene: NA; clone size: NA; J gene: TRBJ2-7
CDR3 protein: CASSTWPRGNYGYTF; CDR3 DNA: TGTGCCAGTAGTACCTGGCCGCGCGGAAACTATGGCTACACCTTC; V gene: TRBV19; D gene: NA; clone size: few; J gene: TRBJ1-2
CDR3 protein: CATSDLTGVLTF; CDR3 DNA: TGTGCCACCAGTGACCTGACAGGGGTCCTGACTTTC; V gene: TRBV24-1; D gene: TRBD1; clone size: NA; J gene: TRBJ2-6
CDR3 protein: CASGRRGNYGYTF; CDR3 DNA: TGTGCCAGCGGTAGAAGGGGTAACTATGGCTACACCTTC; V gene: TRBV7-6; D gene: NA; clone size: NA; J gene: TRBJ1-2